This is a list of T cell receptor beta chains from one sample in a study of human T cells and chemical hapten exposure. In TCRdb, the RACE reads were re-called with MiXCR into one record per CDR3 protein. The sample has roughly 38,000 distinct CDR3 sequences, around 12% seen once; the top ten hold approximately 5.3%. This sample comprised whole blood, obtained in connection with sensitization to the hapten diphenylcyclopropenone (DPC). The receptors were sampled from a woman aged 25 to 39 with alopecia areata. Some clones in this sample may be carry-over from other donors' samples. Both conserved end residues are part of each CDR3. The order of the fields is CDR3 length, J gene, V gene, D gene, clone size, CDR3 protein, CDR3 DNA. D genes are given only for firm matches. Clone size is shown for a subset of rows, as once, few, many or a class of expanded clone.

>16|TRBJ1-1|TRBV28|.|.
CASSSSEETEDTEAFF
TGTGCCAGCAGTAGCTCGGAGGAAACCGAGGACACTGAAGCTTTCTTT
>16|TRBJ2-6|TRBV20-1|.|few
CSASDGDFAGANVLTF
TGCAGTGCTAGCGATGGGGACTTCGCTGGGGCCAACGTCCTGACTTTC
>15|TRBJ2-1|TRBV2|TRBD2|many
CASRGYLAGGNEQFF
TGTGCCAGCAGGGGGTACCTAGCGGGAGGCAATGAGCAGTTCTTC
>15|TRBJ1-6|TRBV30|.|.
CAWSDGREDNSPLHF
TGTGCCTGGAGCGATGGACGGGAGGATAATTCACCCCTCCACTTT
>15|TRBJ2-1|TRBV20-1|.|few
CSARDSARSYNEQFF
TGCAGTGCTAGGGATTCAGCTCGATCCTACAATGAGCAGTTCTTC
>15|TRBJ2-1|TRBV5-4|TRBD1|many
CASSLAGTGVNEQFF
TGTGCCAGCAGCTTGGCCGGGACAGGGGTCAATGAGCAGTTCTTC
>15|TRBJ2-1|TRBV24-1|TRBD2|many
CATSDLYLGRDEQFF
TGTGCCACCAGTGATTTGTATCTGGGGAGGGATGAGCAGTTCTTC
>15|TRBJ1-1|TRBV18|.|many
CASSPPSQIWAEAFF
TGTGCCAGCTCACCACCGTCGCAAATATGGGCTGAAGCTTTCTTT
>13|TRBJ2-1|TRBV28|.|.
CASQKGSYNEQFF
TGTGCCAGCCAAAAAGGGAGTTACAATGAGCAGTTCTTC
>16|TRBJ2-1|TRBV20-1|.|.
CSARSGTRGKYNEQFF
TGCAGTGCTAGATCTGGGACCCGGGGAAAATACAATGAGCAGTTCTTC
>13|TRBJ2-7|TRBV6-6|.|few
CASSYFMTDEQYF
TGTGCCAGCAGTTACTTTATGACAGACGAGCAGTACTTC
>16|TRBJ2-1|TRBV29-1|.|.
CSVEWSESLANNEQFF
TGCAGCGTTGAATGGTCCGAGAGTTTGGCCAACAATGAGCAGTTCTTC
>17|TRBJ2-3|TRBV20-1|TRBD2|few
CSADSLGSGRATDTQYF
TGCAGTGCTGACTCCCTCGGGAGCGGGAGGGCCACAGATACGCAGTATTTT
>15|TRBJ2-3|TRBV3-1|TRBD2|.
CASCRGGTSTDTQYF
TGTGCCAGCTGCCGCGGGGGGACTAGCACAGATACGCAGTATTTT
>13|TRBJ1-1|TRBV5-8|.|few
CASSSYYTTEAFF
TGTGCCAGCAGCTCCTATTACACCACTGAAGCTTTCTTT
>16|TRBJ1-5|TRBV20-1|.|many
CSARDSARGYNQPQHF
TGCAGTGCTAGAGACTCGGCGAGGGGGTACAATCAGCCCCAGCATTTT
>13|TRBJ1-3|TRBV7-2|.|few
CASSPDSGNTIYF
TGTGCCAGCAGCCCGGACTCTGGAAACACCATATATTTT
>18|TRBJ2-2|TRBV7-9|.|medium-sized
CASSRRAGTPRGTGELFF
TGTGCCAGCAGCCGAAGGGCCGGAACACCGCGGGGCACCGGGGAGCTGTTTTTT
>13|TRBJ1-2|TRBV6-5|TRBD1|many
CANRDRLHYGYTF
TGTGCCAATCGGGACAGATTACACTATGGCTACACCTTC
>13|TRBJ2-5|TRBV6-1|.|once
CASSNDRKETQYF
TGTGCCAGCAGTAATGACAGGAAAGAGACCCAGTACTTC
>18|TRBJ2-1|TRBV3-1|.|few
CASSQPPGPRSSYNEQFF
TGTGCCAGCAGCCAACCCCCCGGCCCGAGGAGCTCCTACAATGAGCAGTTCTTC
>13|TRBJ2-7|TRBV10-3|TRBD1|few
CAIRFGTEGEQYF
TGTGCCATCCGATTTGGGACAGAAGGCGAGCAGTACTTC
>13|TRBJ2-4|TRBV6-2/TRBV6-3|.|.
CASRSGAKNIQYF
TGTGCCAGCAGGTCAGGAGCCAAAAACATTCAGTACTTC
>11|TRBJ2-7|TRBV20-1|TRBD1|.
CSVQGAYEQYF
TGCAGTGTTCAGGGGGCCTACGAGCAGTACTTC
>13|TRBJ2-5|TRBV6-6|.|few
CASSYALKETQYF
TGTGCCAGCAGTTACGCTCTTAAAGAGACCCAGTACTTC
>16|TRBJ2-1|TRBV12-5|TRBD2|few
CASGLVSAAGVSEQFF
TGTGCTAGTGGTTTGGTATCAGCGGCGGGAGTAAGTGAGCAGTTCTTC
>10|TRBJ1-4|TRBV2|.|few
CASGGNKLFF
TGTGCCAGTGGGGGGAATAAACTGTTTTTT